These T cell receptor beta chains were read from a single sample in a study of shared clonotypes between healthy human individuals. Only in-frame clones appear in the TCRdb table, and some are missing; sequencing was by immunoSEQ multiplex PCR. The sample holds about 2 million clones, about 95% seen once. The sequenced material came from naive CD8+ T cells sorted from blood. All receptors come from a man between 18 and 35 years old in good health. Both conserved end residues are part of each CDR3. A D gene is named only where the DNA matches it firmly. Clone size, where shown, is once, few, many, or a class for clones that have expanded.

CDR3nt,CDR3aa,abundance,j_gene,d_gene,v_gene
TGCGCCAGCAGCGGGAGACTAGCGGACAATGAGCAGTTCTTC,CASSGRLADNEQFF,-,TRBJ2-1,TRBD2,TRBV5-1
TGTGCCAGCAGCCCCGGGACAGGGGGTAGCTATGGCTACACCTTC,CASSPGTGGSYGYTF,once,TRBJ1-2,TRBD1,TRBV27
TGTGCCAGTAGGCCAACAGGGTATAGTGGGGACACCGGGGAGCTGTTTTTT,CASRPTGYSGDTGELFF,-,TRBJ2-2,-,TRBV19
TGCGCCAGCAGCCTCGGGACAGGAGGCCACGAGCAGTACTTC,CASSLGTGGHEQYF,-,TRBJ2-7,TRBD1,TRBV5-1
TGCAGCGTTTTAGCGGGATACGAGCAGTACTTC,CSVLAGYEQYF,once,TRBJ2-7,TRBD2,TRBV29-1
TGCGCCAGCAGCACTCGACAGGATAACACTGAAGCTTTCTTT,CASSTRQDNTEAFF,-,TRBJ1-1,-,TRBV4-3
TGTGCCTGGAGTGCTACTAGCGTGTCCGCGAACACCGGGGAGCTGTTTTTT,CAWSATSVSANTGELFF,-,TRBJ2-2,TRBD2,TRBV30
TGTGCCAGCAGTTCGACAGGAGATTCACCCCTCCACTTT,CASSSTGDSPLHF,-,TRBJ1-6,-,TRBV6-5
TGTGCCAGCAGCCTAATCGGCGAGGATTTCGGGGGCCCTGAAGCTTTCTTT,CASSLIGEDFGGPEAFF,-,TRBJ1-1,-,TRBV9
TGTGCCAGCAGCGTAGGAGGTTCCACTGAAGCTTTCTTT,CASSVGGSTEAFF,-,TRBJ1-1,-,TRBV9
TGTGCCAGCAGCTGGACTACCGGGGCCAACGTCCTGACTTTC,CASSWTTGANVLTF,-,TRBJ2-6,-,TRBV7-9